The rows below give T cell receptor beta chains drawn from one sample of a study of T cell changes during pregnancy in multiple sclerosis. Profiled with immunoSEQ multiplex PCR; TCRdb holds only in-frame clones, not every one. The sample includes 90,000 to 120,000 clones, 80% to 95% of them seen just once. The sample here was peripheral blood, taken after pregnancy. These receptors came from a female donor with multiple sclerosis, enrolled in a pregnancy study. The CDR3 runs from the conserved cysteine through the conserved F or W. A D gene is named only where the DNA matches it firmly. For some rows the clone size is stated as once, few or many, or as a class when expanded; others skip it.

clone size	CDR3 length	V gene	J gene	D gene	CDR3 DNA	CDR3 protein
-	15	TRBV5-1	TRBJ1-1	TRBD1	TGCGCCAGCAGCTTGGGGGGGACAGGGAGGGCTGAAGCTTTCTTT	CASSLGGTGRAEAFF
-	15	TRBV19	TRBJ1-4	-	TGTGCCAGTAGTGACCCGGCAGCGTCGAATGAAAAACTGTTTTTT	CASSDPAASNEKLFF
-	17	TRBV7-8	TRBJ1-5	-	TGTGCCAGCAGCTTAGCTGAGGAGGCCGGGGGCAATCAGCCCCAGCATTTT	CASSLAEEAGGNQPQHF
few	17	TRBV10-3	TRBJ1-3	-	TGTGCCATCAGTGAGGGGCAGGGAAGAACCTCTGGAAACACCATATATTTT	CAISEGQGRTSGNTIYF
-	16	TRBV7-3	TRBJ2-2	TRBD1	TGTGCCAGCAGCTTAATGGGACAGGGGATTGCCGGGGAGCTGTTTTTT	CASSLMGQGIAGELFF
few	15	TRBV5-4	TRBJ1-6	TRBD1	TGTGCCAGCAGGAGGACAGGGGCCGATAATTCACCCCTCCACTTT	CASRRTGADNSPLHF
-	13	TRBV6-1	TRBJ1-2	TRBD1	TGTGCCAACCAGGGACAGATAAACTATGGCTACACCTTC	CANQGQINYGYTF
once	12	TRBV5-6	TRBJ2-7	TRBD2	TGTGCCAGCAGCCGGGGGGGGTCCGAGCAGTACTTC	CASSRGGSEQYF
-	14	TRBV27	TRBJ2-7	-	TGTGCCAGCAGTTTAGGGGGCGAGGGATACGAGCAGTACTTC	CASSLGGEGYEQYF
once	13	TRBV9	TRBJ2-5	TRBD2	TGTGCCAGCAGCGTATGGGACTACGAGACCCAGTACTTC	CASSVWDYETQYF
few	15	TRBV19	TRBJ1-6	-	TGTGCCAGTACTACACTACAGGGCTATAATTCACCCCTCCACTTT	CASTTLQGYNSPLHF
-	18	TRBV5-1	TRBJ2-7	TRBD2	TGCGCCAGCAGCACGGGACTAGCGGGCGCCCATAGCTCCTACGAGCAGTACTTC	CASSTGLAGAHSSYEQYF
-	18	TRBV7-4	TRBJ1-1	TRBD1	TGTGCCAGCAGCAAAATCTGGATCAGGGGGTCGTGGGACACTGAAGCTTTCTTT	CASSKIWIRGSWDTEAFF
-	16	TRBV5-6	TRBJ2-1	TRBD2	TGTGCCAGCAGCCCCTCCCCCACTAGCGGGCACAATGAGCAGTTCTTC	CASSPSPTSGHNEQFF
-	15	TRBV9	TRBJ2-7	-	TGTGCCAGCAGCGAAACCCCGGGGAGCTCCTACGAGCAGTACTTC	CASSETPGSSYEQYF
-	16	TRBV7-2	TRBJ2-1	TRBD2	TGTGCCAGCAGCTTAGATTTCCTAGCGGGGTACAATGAGCAGTTCTTC	CASSLDFLAGYNEQFF
-	14	TRBV5-1	TRBJ2-7	TRBD2	TGCGCCAGTTGTCTAGCGGGGGTTCCCTACGAGCAGTACTTC	CASCLAGVPYEQYF
-	14	TRBV2	TRBJ1-5	TRBD1	TGTGCCAGCAGTGAACAGGGGGCACTTCAGCCCCAGCATTTT	CASSEQGALQPQHF
-	11	TRBV29-1	TRBJ1-1	-	TGCAGCGTTGGCCCGCGGACTGAAGCTTTCTTT	CSVGPRTEAFF
-	17	TRBV28	TRBJ1-2	TRBD1	TGTGCCAGCAGTTACCAATGGACAGGGGAGGGGAACTATGGCTACACCTTC	CASSYQWTGEGNYGYTF
-	14	TRBV9	TRBJ1-4	-	TGTGCCAGCAGCGGGGGCAGAACTAATGAAAAACTGTTTTTT	CASSGGRTNEKLFF
-	16	TRBV30	TRBJ2-2	-	TGTGCCTGGAACAGAATACTCGGGGGATACACCGGGGAGCTGTTTTTT	CAWNRILGGYTGELFF
few	14	TRBV11-3	TRBJ2-1	TRBD1	TGTGCCAGCAGCTTAGGGGGACAGAACAATGAGCAGTTCTTC	CASSLGGQNNEQFF
-	17	TRBV19	TRBJ1-5	-	TGTGCCAGTAGTACACCGGGACTCATGGATAGCAATCAGCCCCAGCATTTT	CASSTPGLMDSNQPQHF
-	14	TRBV5-1	TRBJ2-5	-	TGCGCCAGCAGCAATGGCCCGGGGAGGGAGACCCAGTACTTC	CASSNGPGRETQYF
-	15	TRBV11-2	TRBJ2-5	-	TGTGCCAGCAGCTTAGGAGGCGGGGAACAAGAGACCCAGTACTTC	CASSLGGGEQETQYF
-	14	TRBV4-1	TRBJ2-3	-	TGCGCCAGCAGCCATACACAGGCCCCAGATACGCAGTATTTT	CASSHTQAPDTQYF
-	15	TRBV30	TRBJ2-2	TRBD2	TGTGCCTGGAGAAGAGGCGGGGGGGCAGGCGGGGAGCTGTTTTTT	CAWRRGGGAGGELFF
-	13	TRBV12-5	TRBJ1-1	-	TGTGCTAGTGGTTTAGGGGTAACCACTGAAGCTTTCTTT	CASGLGVTTEAFF
once	14	TRBV5-1	TRBJ2-7	-	TGCGCCAGCAGCTTGGGGCAGGGAAGTAACGAGCAGTACTTC	CASSLGQGSNEQYF
-	13	TRBV6-5	TRBJ1-2	TRBD1	TGTGCCAGCAGTATCGGGACAGGGCACGGCTACACCTTC	CASSIGTGHGYTF
-	15	TRBV7-9	TRBJ1-1	TRBD1	TGTGCCAGCAGCCCCAGACAGGGTGTGAACACTGAAGCTTTCTTT	CASSPRQGVNTEAFF
-	15	TRBV5-1	TRBJ2-1	-	TGCGCCAGCAGCTACACAGGAGAAAAGTACAATGAGCAGTTCTTC	CASSYTGEKYNEQFF
-	17	TRBV12-1	TRBJ2-3	-	TGTGCCAGCAGCTTTTATGGCGGGGGGGTTATCACAGATACGCAGTATTTT	CASSFYGGGVITDTQYF
-	12	TRBV21-1	TRBJ2-7	-	TGTGCCAGCAGCCCTGGACAGTACGAGCAGTACTTC	CASSPGQYEQYF
-	14	TRBV27	TRBJ1-4	TRBD1	TGTGCCAGCAGTTCCGGGACAGGGTATGAAAAACTGTTTTTT	CASSSGTGYEKLFF
-	15	TRBV11-3	TRBJ2-1	-	TGTGCCAGCAGCACCGGGAGAGGCTCCTACAATGAGCAGTTCTTC	CASSTGRGSYNEQFF
-	12	TRBV7-2	TRBJ1-1	-	TGTGCCAGCAGCTTAGGAGGGGGTATGGCTTTCTTT	CASSLGGGMAFF
-	15	TRBV2	TRBJ1-6	-	TGTGCCAGCCTGGTCGACAATTCATCCAATTCACCCCTCCACTTT	CASLVDNSSNSPLHF
-	14	TRBV9	TRBJ1-2	-	TGTGCCAGCAGCGTTAGAGAGGGGGGGTATGGCTACACCTTC	CASSVREGGYGYTF
-	18	TRBV11-1	TRBJ2-7	-	TGTGCCAGCAGCTTAGCGTACTACCGGGGAGATAGCTCCTACGAGCAGTACTTC	CASSLAYYRGDSSYEQYF
-	16	TRBV14	TRBJ1-6	-	TGTGCCAGCAGCCAAGATCGGCCAGGAACTAATTCACCCCTCCACTTT	CASSQDRPGTNSPLHF
-	15	TRBV6-4	TRBJ2-1	-	TGTGCCAGCAGTGACGAGGCCACCCGCTACAATGAGCAGTTCTTC	CASSDEATRYNEQFF
-	14	TRBV6-5	TRBJ1-4	-	TGTGCCAGCAGTGCCGGGGGGATTAATGAAAAACTGTTTTTT	CASSAGGINEKLFF
-	13	TRBV7-8	TRBJ1-1	-	TGTGCCAGCAGCTTTTACAGTAGCGCTGAAGCTTTCTTT	CASSFYSSAEAFF
few	13	TRBV19	TRBJ1-5	TRBD1	TGTGCCAGTAGTAAGACAGGGCCTCAGCCCCAGCATTTT	CASSKTGPQPQHF
-	16	TRBV4-2	TRBJ1-3	TRBD1	TGTGCCAGCAGCGCCTCCGGGACAGGGGTAGGAAACACCATATATTTT	CASSASGTGVGNTIYF
-	14	TRBV6-5	TRBJ2-7	TRBD1	TGTGCCAGCAGGGACAGGGGGTACCCCTACGAGCAGTACTTC	CASRDRGYPYEQYF
few	14	TRBV19	TRBJ1-1	-	TGTGCCAGTAGTACCGGACTCGTAAGGGCTGAAGCTTTCTTT	CASSTGLVRAEAFF
-	18	TRBV4-1	TRBJ2-1	-	TGCGCCAGCAGCCAACTCTGGGGAGCGCCGGGCTCCTACAATGAGCAGTTCTTC	CASSQLWGAPGSYNEQFF
-	14	TRBV6-1	TRBJ2-7	TRBD1	TGTGCCAGCAATCCCACAGGGGGCACGTACGAGCAGTACTTC	CASNPTGGTYEQYF
-	15	TRBV25-1	TRBJ1-2	TRBD1	TGTGCCAGCAGTGGTGGACAGGGGATTTATGTTGGCTACACCTTC	CASSGGQGIYVGYTF
-	14	TRBV11-2	TRBJ2-5	TRBD2	TGTGCCAGCAGCCGAGCGGGGGGGCAGGAGACCCAGTACTTC	CASSRAGGQETQYF
-	12	TRBV12-5	TRBJ1-1	-	TGTGCTAGTGGTGGAGATGGCACTGAAGCTTTCTTT	CASGGDGTEAFF
-	15	TRBV11-1	TRBJ2-7	-	TGTGCCAGCAGCTTATATGGGGGAGGCGCGGACGAGCAGTACTTC	CASSLYGGGADEQYF
-	14	TRBV27	TRBJ2-7	TRBD1	TGTGCCACCAGCAGGGGGCAGGGGACCTACGAGCAGTACTTC	CATSRGQGTYEQYF
few	15	TRBV19	TRBJ1-4	TRBD1	TGTGCCAGTAGTATCTGGACAGGCCGAAATGAAAAACTGTTTTTT	CASSIWTGRNEKLFF
-	18	TRBV9	TRBJ1-2	TRBD1	TGTGCCAGCAGCGTAGGACAGGGTACCCGCTCCTCTCTATACGGCTACACCTTC	CASSVGQGTRSSLYGYTF
-	16	TRBV5-1	TRBJ2-7	-	TGCGCCAGCAGCTTGGTTTCGGCAGGTGCTGACTACGAGCAGTACTTC	CASSLVSAGADYEQYF
-	12	TRBV4-1	TRBJ2-7	-	TGCGCCAGCAGCCATTCAGGGGACGAGCAGTACTTC	CASSHSGDEQYF